The rows below give T cell receptor beta chains drawn from one sample of a study of Graves' ophthalmopathy and Graves' hyperthyroidism. TCRdb re-analysed the multiplex PCR reads in MiXCR, keeping a single row per CDR3 protein. The sample lists 500,000 to 700,000 distinct CDR3 sequences; about a fifth were seen once. The specimen sequenced was peripheral blood. Every receptor here comes from a woman between 18 and 29 years old with stable Graves' hyperthyroidism. Some clones in this sample may be carry-over from other donors' samples. Both conserved end residues are part of each CDR3. The D gene is left open where the match is weak. Not all rows give a size; the values are once, few, many and, for expanded clones, a class.

d_gene: .; abundance: .; j_gene: TRBJ2-2; v_gene: TRBV12-3/TRBV12-4; CDR3nt: TGTGCCAGCAGTTCCGCGGTTGGTCCCGCGAACACCGGGGAGCTGTTTTTT; CDR3aa: CASSSAVGPANTGELFF
d_gene: TRBD1; abundance: .; j_gene: TRBJ1-2; v_gene: TRBV9; CDR3nt: TGTGCCAGCAGCGTAGCAGGACAGGGCCCATCAAGCTATGGCTACACCTTC; CDR3aa: CASSVAGQGPSSYGYTF
d_gene: TRBD1; abundance: few; j_gene: TRBJ2-7; v_gene: TRBV11-2; CDR3nt: TGTGCCAGCAGCTTAGGTAGGACAGGGTCGGACGAGCAGTACTTC; CDR3aa: CASSLGRTGSDEQYF
d_gene: TRBD1; abundance: .; j_gene: TRBJ2-7; v_gene: TRBV14; CDR3nt: TGTGCCAGCAGCCAAGGGGACAGGGGTGTACCCTACGAGCAGTACTTC; CDR3aa: CASSQGDRGVPYEQYF
d_gene: .; abundance: few; j_gene: TRBJ1-1; v_gene: TRBV16; CDR3nt: TGTGCCAGCAGCCAATCTACAGGGCCCACTGAAGCTTTCTTT; CDR3aa: CASSQSTGPTEAFF
d_gene: .; abundance: .; j_gene: TRBJ2-7; v_gene: TRBV5-4; CDR3nt: TGTGCCAGCAGCCGTAGCACAGGAGGCGAGCAGTACTTC; CDR3aa: CASSRSTGGEQYF
d_gene: .; abundance: .; j_gene: TRBJ2-7; v_gene: TRBV6-1; CDR3nt: TGTGCCAGCGCCATAGGTACGGAGCAGCACTTC; CDR3aa: CASAIGTEQHF
d_gene: TRBD1; abundance: few; j_gene: TRBJ1-6; v_gene: TRBV6-2/TRBV6-3; CDR3nt: TGTGCCAGCAGTTTCGACAGGGCCTCTAATTCACCCCTCCACTTT; CDR3aa: CASSFDRASNSPLHF
d_gene: TRBD1; abundance: .; j_gene: TRBJ2-2; v_gene: TRBV2; CDR3nt: TGTGCCAGCAGTGAAGCAGGAAGCAGGGGGCGGGCCGGGGAGCTGTTTTTT; CDR3aa: CASSEAGSRGRAGELFF
d_gene: TRBD1; abundance: many; j_gene: TRBJ1-1; v_gene: TRBV5-1; CDR3nt: TGCGCCAGCAGCTTGGGACAGGGTATTGCTGAAGCTTTCTTT; CDR3aa: CASSLGQGIAEAFF
d_gene: .; abundance: many; j_gene: TRBJ1-2; v_gene: TRBV28; CDR3nt: TGTGCCAGCAGTGAAATCAGGGGAGGGAACTATGGCTACACCTTC; CDR3aa: CASSEIRGGNYGYTF
d_gene: .; abundance: once; j_gene: TRBJ2-5; v_gene: TRBV12-3/TRBV12-4; CDR3nt: TGTGCCAGCAGCTTCGGAGGGAGTGGGTTTGAGACCCAGTACTTC; CDR3aa: CASSFGGSGFETQYF
d_gene: TRBD1; abundance: many; j_gene: TRBJ1-1; v_gene: TRBV3-1; CDR3nt: TGTGCCAGCAGACAAGACAGGGCAAAAAACCAGGACACTGAAGCTTTCTTT; CDR3aa: CASRQDRAKNQDTEAFF
d_gene: .; abundance: many; j_gene: TRBJ1-2; v_gene: TRBV27; CDR3nt: TGTGCCAGCAGTTCACAGGGTGGTGGCTACACCTTC; CDR3aa: CASSSQGGGYTF
d_gene: .; abundance: .; j_gene: TRBJ1-2; v_gene: TRBV12-3/TRBV12-4; CDR3nt: TGTGCCAGCAATCACAGGGATAGCTATGGCTACACCTTC; CDR3aa: CASNHRDSYGYTF
d_gene: .; abundance: many; j_gene: TRBJ2-7; v_gene: TRBV27; CDR3nt: TGTGCCAGCAGTTTATGGGGTTGCCCGGGGACATCAGGTGGCTCCTACGAGCAGTACTTC; CDR3aa: CASSLWGCPGTSGGSYEQYF
d_gene: .; abundance: .; j_gene: TRBJ2-3; v_gene: TRBV12-3/TRBV12-4; CDR3nt: TGTGCCAGCAGTTTCTCGGCGAAAGATACGCAGTATTTT; CDR3aa: CASSFSAKDTQYF
d_gene: .; abundance: many; j_gene: TRBJ1-1; v_gene: TRBV5-1; CDR3nt: TGCGCCAGCAGCTGGGAGGGAGCAAAGGGCACTGAAGCTTTCTTT; CDR3aa: CASSWEGAKGTEAFF
d_gene: .; abundance: many; j_gene: TRBJ1-5; v_gene: TRBV19; CDR3nt: TGTGCCAGTAGTAGGACAAGAAATCAGCCCCAGCATTTT; CDR3aa: CASSRTRNQPQHF
d_gene: .; abundance: many; j_gene: TRBJ1-2; v_gene: TRBV19; CDR3nt: TGTGCCAGTAAAGCTTCCGGGTATGATGGCTACACCTTC; CDR3aa: CASKASGYDGYTF
d_gene: .; abundance: many; j_gene: TRBJ1-1; v_gene: TRBV14; CDR3nt: TGTGCCAGCAGCCCCATTAACACTGAAGCTTTCTTT; CDR3aa: CASSPINTEAFF
d_gene: TRBD2; abundance: many; j_gene: TRBJ2-7; v_gene: TRBV6-5; CDR3nt: TGTGCCAGCCACGCGGGAGGATTCTACGAGCAGTACTTC; CDR3aa: CASHAGGFYEQYF
d_gene: .; abundance: .; j_gene: TRBJ1-1; v_gene: TRBV6-1; CDR3nt: TGTGCCAGCCATTCCCGGCTTGGGAGGGGAGACACTGAAGCTTTCTTT; CDR3aa: CASHSRLGRGDTEAFF
d_gene: .; abundance: once; j_gene: TRBJ2-7; v_gene: TRBV20-1; CDR3nt: TGCAGTGCCAGAGATAGGAGGGGGATCTACGAGCAGTACTTC; CDR3aa: CSARDRRGIYEQYF
d_gene: .; abundance: .; j_gene: TRBJ1-1; v_gene: TRBV20-1; CDR3nt: TGCAGTGCTCCCCGGGGTGGGAGGGACACTGAAGCTTTCTTT; CDR3aa: CSAPRGGRDTEAFF
d_gene: .; abundance: many; j_gene: TRBJ1-2; v_gene: TRBV20-1; CDR3nt: TGCAGTGCTAGAATACCCGAAGCATCCAATGGCTACACCTTC; CDR3aa: CSARIPEASNGYTF
d_gene: .; abundance: many; j_gene: TRBJ2-2; v_gene: TRBV12-3/TRBV12-4; CDR3nt: TGTGCCAGCAGACTAGACGGGGAGCTGTTTTTT; CDR3aa: CASRLDGELFF
d_gene: TRBD1; abundance: many; j_gene: TRBJ1-5; v_gene: TRBV28; CDR3nt: TGTGCCAGCCGAGGTGGGAGGGGGCGGGTGCAGCCCCAGCATTTT; CDR3aa: CASRGGRGRVQPQHF
d_gene: .; abundance: many; j_gene: TRBJ2-5; v_gene: TRBV4-2; CDR3nt: TGTGCCAGCAGCCAAGATCACTCTGGCAGGGAGACCCAGTACTTC; CDR3aa: CASSQDHSGRETQYF